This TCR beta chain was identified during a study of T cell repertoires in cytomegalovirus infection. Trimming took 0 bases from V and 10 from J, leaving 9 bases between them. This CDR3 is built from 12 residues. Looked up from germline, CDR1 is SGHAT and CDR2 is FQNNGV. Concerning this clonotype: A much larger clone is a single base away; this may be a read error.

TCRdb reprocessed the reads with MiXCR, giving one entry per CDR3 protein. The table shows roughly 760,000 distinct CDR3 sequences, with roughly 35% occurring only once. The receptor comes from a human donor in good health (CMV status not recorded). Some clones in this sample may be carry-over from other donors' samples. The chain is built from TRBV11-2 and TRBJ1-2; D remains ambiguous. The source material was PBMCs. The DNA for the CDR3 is TGTGCCAGCAGCTTAGAAACTAGCGTCTACACCTTC. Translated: CASSLETSVYTF.